This T cell receptor beta chain comes out of a study of T-cell reconstitution after alpha-beta-depleted transplantation in children. Trimming took 7 bases from V and 0 from J, leaving 9 bases between them. Germline assignment: CDR1 SQVTM and CDR2 ANQGSEA. This CDR3 has 12 amino acids. There are a few counts of this clonotype. Unique molecular identifiers were incorporated into the prepared TCRbeta library. MiXCR, applied by TCRdb to the PCR reads, yields one record per CDR3 protein. The sample contains hundreds of thousands of distinct CDR3 sequences, roughly 17% of which appear only once. The source was PBMCs from the stem cell graft donor, collected from the stem cell graft. J is TRBJ1-1 and V is TRBV29-1; D possibly corresponds to TRBD1 (5 bases). The receptor was derived from a human donor who donated a stem cell graft to a child with acute myeloid leukemia. The CDR3: CSADTLNTEAFF. CDR3 bases: TGCAGCGCGGACACTTTGAACACTGAAGCTTTCTTT.